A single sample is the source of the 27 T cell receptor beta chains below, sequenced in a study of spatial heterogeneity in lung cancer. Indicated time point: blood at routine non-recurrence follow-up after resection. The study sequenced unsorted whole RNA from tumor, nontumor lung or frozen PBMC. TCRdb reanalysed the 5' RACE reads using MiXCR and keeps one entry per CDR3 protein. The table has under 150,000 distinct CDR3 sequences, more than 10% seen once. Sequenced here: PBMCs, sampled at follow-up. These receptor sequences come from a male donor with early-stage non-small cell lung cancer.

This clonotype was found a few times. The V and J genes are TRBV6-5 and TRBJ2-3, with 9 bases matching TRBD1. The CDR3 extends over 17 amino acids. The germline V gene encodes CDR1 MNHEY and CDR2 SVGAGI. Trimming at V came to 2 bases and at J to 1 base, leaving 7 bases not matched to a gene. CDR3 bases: TGTGCCAGCAGTTACGGACAGGGGTTTGGTGGCACAGATACGCAGTATTTT. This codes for CASSYGQGFGGTDTQYF.

The CDR3 DNA sequence: TGTGCCAGCAGCCCCCTTGCGGGCGGCGGCCCAGATACGCAGTATTTT. Residues: CASSPLAGGGPDTQYF. The rearrangement joins TRBV7-2 to TRBJ2-3; maybe TRBD2 (5 bases). The CDR3 runs to 16 residues. CDR1 SGHTA and CDR2 FQGNSA come from the germline V gene. V was cut by 5 bases and J by 4 bases, with 19 bases left in between.

The CDR3 region is CSAPNRGSHSYEQYF. The CDR3 nucleotides are TGCAGTGCTCCCAACAGGGGGTCCCACTCCTACGAGCAGTACTTC. V and J are TRBV20-1 and TRBJ2-7; 8 bases are shared with TRBD1. This CDR3 contains 15 residues. Unmatched junction bases numbered 9, after V lost 5 bases and J lost 0 bases. The germline V gene has CDR1 DFQATT and CDR2 SNEGSKA (reference sequence).

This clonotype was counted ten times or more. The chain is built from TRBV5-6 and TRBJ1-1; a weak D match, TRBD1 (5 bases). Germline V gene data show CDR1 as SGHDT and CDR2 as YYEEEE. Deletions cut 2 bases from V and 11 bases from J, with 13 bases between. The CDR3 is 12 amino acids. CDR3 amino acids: CASSFGTERAFF. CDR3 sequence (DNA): TGTGCCAGCAGCTTTGGGACGGAGAGGGCTTTCTTT.

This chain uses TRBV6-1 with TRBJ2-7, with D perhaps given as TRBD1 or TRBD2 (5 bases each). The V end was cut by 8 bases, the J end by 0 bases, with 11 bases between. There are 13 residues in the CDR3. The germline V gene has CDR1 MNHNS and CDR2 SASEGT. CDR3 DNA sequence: TGTGCCAGCCCTAAGGGGACCTCCTACGAGCAGTACTTC. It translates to CASPKGTSYEQYF.

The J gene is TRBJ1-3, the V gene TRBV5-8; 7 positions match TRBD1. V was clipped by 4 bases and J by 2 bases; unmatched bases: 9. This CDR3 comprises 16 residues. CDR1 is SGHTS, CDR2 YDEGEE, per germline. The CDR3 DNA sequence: TGTGCCAGCAGCCAACGCCAGGGGGGCCCTGGAAACACCATATATTTT. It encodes CASSQRQGGPGNTIYF. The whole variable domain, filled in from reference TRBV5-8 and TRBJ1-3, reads EAGVTQSPTHLIKTRGQQATLRCSPISGHTSVYWYQQALGLGLQFLLWYDEGEERNRGNFPPRFSGRQFPNYSSELNVNALELEDSALYLCASSQRQGGPGNTIYFGEGSWLTVV.

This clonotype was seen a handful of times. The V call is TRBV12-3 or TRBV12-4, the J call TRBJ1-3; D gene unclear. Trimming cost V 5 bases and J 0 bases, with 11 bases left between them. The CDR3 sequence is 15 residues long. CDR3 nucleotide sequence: TGTGCCAGCAGTGCCAGGACGGCCTCTGGAAACACCATATATTTT. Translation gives CASSARTASGNTIYF.

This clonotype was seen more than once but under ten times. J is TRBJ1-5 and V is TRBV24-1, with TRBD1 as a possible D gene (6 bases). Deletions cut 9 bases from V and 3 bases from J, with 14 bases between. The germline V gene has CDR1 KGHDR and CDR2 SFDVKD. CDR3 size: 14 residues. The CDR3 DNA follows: TGTGCCACCCAAGAAGGGGGGCTCAATCAGCCCCAGCATTTT. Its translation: CATQEGGLNQPQHF.

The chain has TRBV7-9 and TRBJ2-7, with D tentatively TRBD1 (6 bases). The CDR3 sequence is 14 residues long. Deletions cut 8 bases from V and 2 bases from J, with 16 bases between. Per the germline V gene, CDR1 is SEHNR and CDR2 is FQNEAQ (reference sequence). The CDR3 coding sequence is TGTGCCAGCTCCACAGGGCGTACAGCCTACGAGCAGTACTTC. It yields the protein CASSTGRTAYEQYF.

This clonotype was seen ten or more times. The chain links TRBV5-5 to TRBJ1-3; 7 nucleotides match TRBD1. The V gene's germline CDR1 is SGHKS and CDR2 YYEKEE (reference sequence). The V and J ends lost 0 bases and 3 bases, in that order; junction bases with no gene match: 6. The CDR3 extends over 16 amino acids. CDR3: CASSLDAGQLGNTIYF. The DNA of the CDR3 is TGTGCCAGCAGCTTGGATGCGGGACAGCTTGGAAACACCATATATTTT.

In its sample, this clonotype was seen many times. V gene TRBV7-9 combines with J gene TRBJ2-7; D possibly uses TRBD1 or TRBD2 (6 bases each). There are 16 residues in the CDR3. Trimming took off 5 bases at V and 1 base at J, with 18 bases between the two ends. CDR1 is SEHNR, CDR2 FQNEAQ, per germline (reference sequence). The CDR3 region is CASSPDTGAHSYEQYF. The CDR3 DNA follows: TGTGCCAGCAGCCCCGACACGGGGGCACATTCCTACGAGCAGTACTTC.

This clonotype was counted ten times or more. DNA of the CDR3: TGCGCCAGCAGCCCCGATGGGGCCCTGGAGACCCAGTACTTC. Its protein product is CASSPDGALETQYF. The chain is built from TRBV5-1 and TRBJ2-5; TRBD1 might be the D (5 bases). The germline V gene encodes CDR1 SGHRS and CDR2 YFSETQ. Trimming removed 4 bases from V and 5 bases from J, with 15 bases in between. The CDR3 totals 14 residues.

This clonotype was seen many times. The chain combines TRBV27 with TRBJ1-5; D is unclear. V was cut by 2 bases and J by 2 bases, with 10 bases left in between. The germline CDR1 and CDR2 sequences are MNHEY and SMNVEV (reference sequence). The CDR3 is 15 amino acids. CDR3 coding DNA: TGTGCCAGCAGTTTAGTGGGAGTCGGCAATCAGCCCCAGCATTTT. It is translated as CASSLVGVGNQPQHF.

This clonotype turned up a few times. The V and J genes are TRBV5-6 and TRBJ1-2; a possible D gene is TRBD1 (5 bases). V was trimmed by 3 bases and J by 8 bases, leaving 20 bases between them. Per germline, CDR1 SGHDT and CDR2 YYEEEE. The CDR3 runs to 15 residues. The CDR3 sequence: CASSSLPGLIKGYTF. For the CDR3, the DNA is TGTGCCAGCAGCTCTCTACCGGGACTAATAAAGGGCTACACCTTC.

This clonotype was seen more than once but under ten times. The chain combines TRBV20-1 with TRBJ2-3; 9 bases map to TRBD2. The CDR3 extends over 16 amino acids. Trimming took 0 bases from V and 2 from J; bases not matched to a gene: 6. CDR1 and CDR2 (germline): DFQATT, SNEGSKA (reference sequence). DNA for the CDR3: TGCAGTGCTAGAGATACGAGCGGGGGGACCACAGATACGCAGTATTTT. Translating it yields CSARDTSGGTTDTQYF.

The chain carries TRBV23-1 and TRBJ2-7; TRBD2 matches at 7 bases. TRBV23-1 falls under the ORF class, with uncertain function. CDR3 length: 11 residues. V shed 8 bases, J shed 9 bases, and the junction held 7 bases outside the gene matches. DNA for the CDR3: TGCGCCAGCCACAACCCGGGAGGGCAGTACTTC. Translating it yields CASHNPGGQYF.

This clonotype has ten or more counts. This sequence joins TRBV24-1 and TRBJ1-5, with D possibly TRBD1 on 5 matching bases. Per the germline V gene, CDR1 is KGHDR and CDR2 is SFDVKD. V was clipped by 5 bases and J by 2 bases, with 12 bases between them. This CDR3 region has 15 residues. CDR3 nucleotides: TGTGCCACCAGTGCCCAGGGTGGAGGCAATCAGCCCCAGCATTTT. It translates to CATSAQGGGNQPQHF.

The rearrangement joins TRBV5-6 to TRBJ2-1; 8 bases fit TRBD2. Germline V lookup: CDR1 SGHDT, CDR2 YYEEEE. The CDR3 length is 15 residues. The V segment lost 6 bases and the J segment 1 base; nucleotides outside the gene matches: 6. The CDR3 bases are TGTGCCAGCACCGGTAGCGGGGAATCCTACAATGAGCAGTTCTTC. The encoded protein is CASTGSGESYNEQFF.

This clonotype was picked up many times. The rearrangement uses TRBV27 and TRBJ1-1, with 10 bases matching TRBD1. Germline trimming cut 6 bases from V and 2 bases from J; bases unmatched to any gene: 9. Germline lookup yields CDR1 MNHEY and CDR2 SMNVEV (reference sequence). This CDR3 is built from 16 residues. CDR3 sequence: CASSLQTGGGNTEAFF. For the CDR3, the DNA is TGTGCCAGCAGCTTACAGACAGGGGGCGGAAACACTGAAGCTTTCTTT.

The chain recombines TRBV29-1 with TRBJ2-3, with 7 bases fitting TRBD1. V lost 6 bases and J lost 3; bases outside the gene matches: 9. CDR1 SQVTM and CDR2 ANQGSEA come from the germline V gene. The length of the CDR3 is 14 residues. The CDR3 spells CSVLDRWATDTQYF. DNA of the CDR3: TGCAGCGTCTTGGACAGGTGGGCGACAGATACGCAGTATTTT.

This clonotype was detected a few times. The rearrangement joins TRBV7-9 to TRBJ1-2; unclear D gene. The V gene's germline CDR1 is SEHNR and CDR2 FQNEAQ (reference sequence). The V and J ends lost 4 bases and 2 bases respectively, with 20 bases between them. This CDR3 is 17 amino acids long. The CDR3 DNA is TGTGCCAGCAGCTCACCCTCCTCCCTCGGACCCAACTATGGCTACACCTTC. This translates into CASSSPSSLGPNYGYTF.

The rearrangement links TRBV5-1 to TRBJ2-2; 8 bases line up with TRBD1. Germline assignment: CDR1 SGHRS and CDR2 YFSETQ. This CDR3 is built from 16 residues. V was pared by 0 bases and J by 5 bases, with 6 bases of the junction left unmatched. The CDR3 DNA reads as TGCGCCAGCAGCTTGGCCGGGACAGGAGCAACCGGGGAGCTGTTTTTT. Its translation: CASSLAGTGATGELFF.

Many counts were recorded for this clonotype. The CDR3 bases are TGCGCCAGCAGCCAATCGACAGAAGCTAACTATGGCTACACCTTC. As protein: CASSQSTEANYGYTF. The J gene is TRBJ1-2, the V gene TRBV4-3; TRBD1 is a possible D gene (5 bases). The ends were cut back, 2 bases at V and 0 bases at J, with 10 bases in the middle. CDR3 size: 15 residues. CDR1 is LGHNA and CDR2 is YSLEER in the germline V gene.

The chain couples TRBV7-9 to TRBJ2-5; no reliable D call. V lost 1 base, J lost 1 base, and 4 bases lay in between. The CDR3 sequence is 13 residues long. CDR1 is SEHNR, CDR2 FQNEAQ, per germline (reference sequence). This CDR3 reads CASSLEAQETQYF. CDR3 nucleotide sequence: TGTGCCAGCAGCTTAGAGGCCCAAGAGACCCAGTACTTC. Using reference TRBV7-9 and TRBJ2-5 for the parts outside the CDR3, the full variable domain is DTGVSQNPRHKITKRGQNVTFRCDPISEHNRLYWYRQTLGQGPEFLTYFQNEAQLEKSRLLSDRFSAERPKGSFSTLEIQRTEQGDSAMYLCASSLEAQETQYFGPGTRLLVL.

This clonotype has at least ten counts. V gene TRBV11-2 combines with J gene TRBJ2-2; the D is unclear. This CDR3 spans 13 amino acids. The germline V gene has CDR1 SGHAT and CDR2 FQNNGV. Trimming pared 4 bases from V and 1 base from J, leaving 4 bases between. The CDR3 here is CASSSLNTGELFF. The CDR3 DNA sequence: TGTGCCAGCAGCTCCTTGAACACCGGGGAGCTGTTTTTT.

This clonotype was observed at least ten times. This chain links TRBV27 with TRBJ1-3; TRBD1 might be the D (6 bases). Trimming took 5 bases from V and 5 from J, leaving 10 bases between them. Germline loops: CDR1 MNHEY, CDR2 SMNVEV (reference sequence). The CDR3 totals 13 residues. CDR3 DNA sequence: TGTGCCAGCAGTGGCAGGGGAAGAAACACCATATATTTT. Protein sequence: CASSGRGRNTIYF.

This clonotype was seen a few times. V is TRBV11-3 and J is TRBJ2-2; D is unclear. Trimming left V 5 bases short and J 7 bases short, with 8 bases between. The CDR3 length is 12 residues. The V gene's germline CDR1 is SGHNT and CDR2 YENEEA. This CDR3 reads CASSERIGELFF. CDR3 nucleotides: TGTGCCAGCAGCGAAAGGATCGGGGAGCTGTTTTTT. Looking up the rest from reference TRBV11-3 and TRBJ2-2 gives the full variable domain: EAGVVQSPRYKIIEKKQPVAFWCNPISGHNTLYWYLQNLGQGPELLIRYENEEAVDDSQLPKDRFSAERLKGVDSTLKIQPAELGDSAVYLCASSERIGELFFGEGSRLTVL.